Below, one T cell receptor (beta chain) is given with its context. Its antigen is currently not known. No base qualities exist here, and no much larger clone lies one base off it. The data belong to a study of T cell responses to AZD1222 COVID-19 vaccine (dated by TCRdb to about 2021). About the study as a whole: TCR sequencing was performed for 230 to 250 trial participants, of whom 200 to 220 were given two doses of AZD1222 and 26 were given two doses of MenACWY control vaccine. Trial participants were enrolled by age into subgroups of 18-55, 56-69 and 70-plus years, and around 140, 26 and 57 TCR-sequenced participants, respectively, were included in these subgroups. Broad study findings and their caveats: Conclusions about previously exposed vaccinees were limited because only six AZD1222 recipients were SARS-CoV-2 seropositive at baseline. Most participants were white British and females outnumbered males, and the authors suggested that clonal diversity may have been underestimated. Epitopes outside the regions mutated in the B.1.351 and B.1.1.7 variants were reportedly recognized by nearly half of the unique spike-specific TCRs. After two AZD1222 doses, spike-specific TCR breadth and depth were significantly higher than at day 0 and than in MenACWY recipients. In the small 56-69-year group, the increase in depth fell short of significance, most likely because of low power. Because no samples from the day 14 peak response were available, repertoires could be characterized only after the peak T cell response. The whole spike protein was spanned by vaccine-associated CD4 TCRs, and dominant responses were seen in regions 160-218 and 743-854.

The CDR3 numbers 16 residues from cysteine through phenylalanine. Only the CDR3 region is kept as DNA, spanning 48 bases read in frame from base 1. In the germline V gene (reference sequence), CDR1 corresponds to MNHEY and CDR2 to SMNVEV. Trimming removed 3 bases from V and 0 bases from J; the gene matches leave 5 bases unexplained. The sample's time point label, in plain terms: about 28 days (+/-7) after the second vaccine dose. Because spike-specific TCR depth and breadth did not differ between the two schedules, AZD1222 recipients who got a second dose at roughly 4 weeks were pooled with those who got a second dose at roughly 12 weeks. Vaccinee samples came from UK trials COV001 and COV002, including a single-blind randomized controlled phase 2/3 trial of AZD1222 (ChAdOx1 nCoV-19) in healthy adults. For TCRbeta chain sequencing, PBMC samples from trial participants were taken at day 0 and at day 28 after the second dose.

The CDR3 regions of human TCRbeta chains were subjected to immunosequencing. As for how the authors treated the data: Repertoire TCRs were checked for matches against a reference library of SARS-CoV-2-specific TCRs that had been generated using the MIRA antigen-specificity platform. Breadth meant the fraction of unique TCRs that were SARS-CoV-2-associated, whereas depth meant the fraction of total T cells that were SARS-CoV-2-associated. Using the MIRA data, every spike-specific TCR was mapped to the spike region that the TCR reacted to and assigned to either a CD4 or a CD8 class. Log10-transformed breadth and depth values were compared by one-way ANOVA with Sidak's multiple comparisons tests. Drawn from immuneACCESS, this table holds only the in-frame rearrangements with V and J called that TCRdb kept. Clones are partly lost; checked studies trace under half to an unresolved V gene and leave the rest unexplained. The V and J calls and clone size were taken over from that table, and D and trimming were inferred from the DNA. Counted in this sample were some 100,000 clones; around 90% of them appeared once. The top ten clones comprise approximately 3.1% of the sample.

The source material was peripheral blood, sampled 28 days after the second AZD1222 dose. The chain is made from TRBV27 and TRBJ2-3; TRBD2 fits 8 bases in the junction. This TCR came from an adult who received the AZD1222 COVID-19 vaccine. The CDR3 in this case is CASSFLPGGSTDTQYF. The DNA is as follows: TGTGCCAGCAGTTTTCTCCCGGGGGGGAGCACAGATACGCAGTATTTT.